The following is a T cell receptor beta chain sequence with its context. PCR was performed a second time for about 6 to 12 cycles using a sample-barcoded 5' primer and a J-beta primer mix. TCRdb used MiXCR to reprocess the 5' RACE reads, holding one entry per CDR3 protein. The sample has roughly 1,500,000 distinct CDR3 sequences; around 42% are singletons. The sample comes from a study of blood T cells in healthy people across ages. Trimming pared 7 bases from V and 2 bases from J, leaving 10 bases between. This CDR3 has 13 amino acids. Germline lookup yields CDR1 MNHEY and CDR2 SMNVEV (reference sequence).

The sequence was obtained from a woman between 18 and 29 years old in good health. J is TRBJ2-3 and V is TRBV27; D not certain. The sequencing sample was made of blood. The DNA for the CDR3 is TGTGCCAGCACACGCTCGTTCACAGATACGCAGTATTTT. Protein product: CASTRSFTDTQYF.